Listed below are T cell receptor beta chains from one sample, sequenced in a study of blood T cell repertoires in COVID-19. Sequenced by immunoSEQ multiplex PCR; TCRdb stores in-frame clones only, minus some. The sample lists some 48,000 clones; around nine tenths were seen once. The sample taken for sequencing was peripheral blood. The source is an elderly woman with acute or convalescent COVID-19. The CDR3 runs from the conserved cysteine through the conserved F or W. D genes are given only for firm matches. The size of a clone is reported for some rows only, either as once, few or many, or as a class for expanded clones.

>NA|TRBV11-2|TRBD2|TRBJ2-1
TGTGCCAGCAGCTTAGCACTAGCGGGGGGGCGATACTACAATGAGCAGTTCTTC
CASSLALAGGRYYNEQFF
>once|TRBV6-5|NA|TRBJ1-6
TGTGCCACCAGGCGGGGGGCGGCTTCACCCCTCCACTTT
CATRRGAASPLHF
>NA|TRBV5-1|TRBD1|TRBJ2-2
TGCGCCAGCAGCCAAGGACAGGGGGGTACCGGGGAGCTGTTTTTT
CASSQGQGGTGELFF
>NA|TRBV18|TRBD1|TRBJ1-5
TGTGCCAGCTCACCACCTTCCGGGACAGACAATCAGCCCCAGCATTTT
CASSPPSGTDNQPQHF
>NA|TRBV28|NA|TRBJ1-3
TGTGCCAGCACCCCTTTTCGTCGGCGGAGCTCTGGAAACACCATATATTTT
CASTPFRRRSSGNTIYF
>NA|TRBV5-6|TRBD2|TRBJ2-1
TGTGCCAGCAGCTCCCTCTCAGCGGGGGGGAATGAGCAGTTCTTC
CASSSLSAGGNEQFF
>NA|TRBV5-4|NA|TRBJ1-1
TGTGCCAGCAGCTTGGCGGGGGACACTGAAGCTTTCTTT
CASSLAGDTEAFF
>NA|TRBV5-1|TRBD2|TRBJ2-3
TGCGCCAGCAGCTTGGTTGGTAGCGGGGGACGCGCAGATACGCAGTATTTT
CASSLVGSGGRADTQYF
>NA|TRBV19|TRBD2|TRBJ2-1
TGTGCCAGTAGTAAAGCGGGGCGGGACAATGAGCAGTTCTTC
CASSKAGRDNEQFF
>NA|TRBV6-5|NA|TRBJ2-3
TGTGCCAGCAGGGGGGCTAGCACAGATACGCAGTATTTT
CASRGASTDTQYF
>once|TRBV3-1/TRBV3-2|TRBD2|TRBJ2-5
TGTGCCAGCAGCCGCGCTAGCGGGGGGTCGTGGGAGACCCAGTACTTC
CASSRASGGSWETQYF
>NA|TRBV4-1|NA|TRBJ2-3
TGCGCCAGCAGTCGGATCCAGAGGTCAGATACGCAGTATTTT
CASSRIQRSDTQYF
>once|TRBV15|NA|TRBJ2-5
TGTGCCACCACCCTGGGGAGCGGTGAGACCCAGTACTTC
CATTLGSGETQYF
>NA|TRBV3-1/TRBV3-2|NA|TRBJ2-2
TGTGCCAGCGGCGGGAACACCGGGGAGCTGTTTTTT
CASGGNTGELFF
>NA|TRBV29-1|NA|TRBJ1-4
TGCAGCGTCGCAGGGTCCGCTAATGAAAAACTGTTTTTT
CSVAGSANEKLFF
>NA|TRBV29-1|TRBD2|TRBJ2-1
TGCAGCGTTGATCGTACGCGGGGGGCCAGAAATGAGCAGTTCTTC
CSVDRTRGARNEQFF
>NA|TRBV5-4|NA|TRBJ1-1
TGTGCCAGCAGCCCTGACATGAACACTGAAGCTTTCTTT
CASSPDMNTEAFF
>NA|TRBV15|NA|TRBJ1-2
TGTGCCACCAGCAGAGGGAGGGGCCAGGGCTACACCTTC
CATSRGRGQGYTF
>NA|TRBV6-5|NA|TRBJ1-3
TGTGCCAGCAGTCTTGGGGGCGCTGGAAACACCATATATTTT
CASSLGGAGNTIYF
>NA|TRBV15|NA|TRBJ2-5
TGTGCCACCAGCAGAGGACGACTAGAGACCCAGTACTTC
CATSRGRLETQYF
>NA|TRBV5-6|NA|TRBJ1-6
TGTGCCAGCAGCTTGTCGGCAGGGAACGTGAATTCACCCCTCCACTTT
CASSLSAGNVNSPLHF
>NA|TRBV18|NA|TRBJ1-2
TGTGCCAGCTCACCCGCCGACGGGGACTATGGCTACACCTTC
CASSPADGDYGYTF
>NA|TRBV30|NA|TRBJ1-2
TGTGCCTGGAGCGATCAACAGGGCTACACCTTC
CAWSDQQGYTF
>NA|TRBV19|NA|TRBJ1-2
TGTGCCAGTAGTATGACAGCATTTGTCTATGGCTACACCTTC
CASSMTAFVYGYTF
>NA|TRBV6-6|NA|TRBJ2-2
TGTGCCAGCAAGGAGACCCCGACCGGGGAGCTGTTTTTT
CASKETPTGELFF
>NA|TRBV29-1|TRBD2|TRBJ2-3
TGCAGCGTTGTCCGAACTAGCGGGGGAACAGATACGCAGTATTTT
CSVVRTSGGTDTQYF
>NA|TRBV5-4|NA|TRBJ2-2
TGTGCCAGCAGCTTGAAGACAGGCCTCGGGGAGCTGTTTTTT
CASSLKTGLGELFF
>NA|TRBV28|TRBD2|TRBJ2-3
TGTGCCAGCAACACGAGGACTAGGGCAAGCACAGATACGCAGTATTTT
CASNTRTRASTDTQYF
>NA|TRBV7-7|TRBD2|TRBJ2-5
TGTGCTAGCAGCTTTAACGGGGGGGAGACCCAGTACTTC
CASSFNGGETQYF
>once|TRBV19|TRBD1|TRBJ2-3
TGTGCCAGTAGTATCGGGACAGGGTCCACAGATACGCAGTATTTT
CASSIGTGSTDTQYF
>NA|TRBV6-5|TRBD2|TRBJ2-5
TGTGCCAGCCGCGCGGCGGGGGGGGTGCCCCAGTACTTC
CASRAAGGVPQYF
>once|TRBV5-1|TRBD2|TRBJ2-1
TGCGCCAGCAGGAAACTAGCGGGCAATAACAATGAGCAGTTCTTC
CASRKLAGNNNEQFF
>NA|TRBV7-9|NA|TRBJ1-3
TGTGCCAGCAGCTTGGGAGGGTTGTCTGGAAACACCATATATTTT
CASSLGGLSGNTIYF
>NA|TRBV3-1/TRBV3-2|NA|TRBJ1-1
TGTGCCAGCAGCCAAATGACTACGGTTGGGACTGAAGCTTTCTTT
CASSQMTTVGTEAFF
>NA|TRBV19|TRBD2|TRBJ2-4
TGTGCCACCTCTGCGGGGGTGGTAGCCAAAAACATTCAGTACTTC
CATSAGVVAKNIQYF
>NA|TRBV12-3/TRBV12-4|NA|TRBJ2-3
TGTGCCAGCAGTTTTGGGCGAGATACGCAGTATTTT
CASSFGRDTQYF
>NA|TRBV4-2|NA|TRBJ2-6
TGTGCCAGCAGCCCCCAGGCTGGCCCTGGGGCCAACGTCCTGACTTTC
CASSPQAGPGANVLTF
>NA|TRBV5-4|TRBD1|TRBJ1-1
TGTGCCAGCAGCCCCAACCCGACAGGGGATGGAACTGAAGCTTTCTTT
CASSPNPTGDGTEAFF
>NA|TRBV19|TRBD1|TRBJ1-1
TGTGCCAGTATCCCCACAGGGGGCTGGAACACTGAAGCTTTCTTT
CASIPTGGWNTEAFF
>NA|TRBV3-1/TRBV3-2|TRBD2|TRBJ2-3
TGTGCCAGCAGCCCAAACTTAGCGGGGGTCACCACAGATACGCAGTATTTT
CASSPNLAGVTTDTQYF
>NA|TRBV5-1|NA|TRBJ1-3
TGCGCCAGCAGCTTAAATTCGGGTTCTGGAAACACCATATATTTT
CASSLNSGSGNTIYF
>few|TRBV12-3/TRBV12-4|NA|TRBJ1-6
TGTGCCAGCACCCGGGGGAATTCACCCCTCCACTTT
CASTRGNSPLHF
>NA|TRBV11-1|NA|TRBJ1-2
TGTGCCAGCAGCTTAGGGGCAGGCTATGGCTACACCTTC
CASSLGAGYGYTF
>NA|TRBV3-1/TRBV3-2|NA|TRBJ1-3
TGTGCCAGCAGCCAGAGGAGCTCTGGAAACACCATATATTTT
CASSQRSSGNTIYF
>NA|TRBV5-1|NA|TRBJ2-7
TGCGCCAGCAGCTTGGCCGAGTCAGGCTACGAGCAGTACTTC
CASSLAESGYEQYF
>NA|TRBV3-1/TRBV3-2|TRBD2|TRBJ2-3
TGTGCCAGCAGCCACAACCTAGCGGGGGGCCGGAGAGATACGCAGTATTTT
CASSHNLAGGRRDTQYF
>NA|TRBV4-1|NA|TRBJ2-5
TGCGCCAGCAGCCAAGATGCCGGCAGGGGGAGGGAGACCCAGTACTTC
CASSQDAGRGRETQYF
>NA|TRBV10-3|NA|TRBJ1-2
TGTGCCATCAGTGAGAGCGCGGCGGGGGCCCCTGGGGGCTACACCTTC
CAISESAAGAPGGYTF
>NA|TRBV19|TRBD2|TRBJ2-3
TGTGCCAGTAGTACACCCCGCAGCGGGGCAGATACGCAGTATTTT
CASSTPRSGADTQYF
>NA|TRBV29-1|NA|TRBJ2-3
TGCAGCGTTCGGAGCACAGATACGCAGTATTTT
CSVRSTDTQYF
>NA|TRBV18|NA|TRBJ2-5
TGTGCCAGCTCACCACCGACAGGTTGGGAGGAGACCCAGTACTTC
CASSPPTGWEETQYF
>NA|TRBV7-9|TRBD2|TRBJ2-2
TGTGCCAGCAGCTTCCCTAGCGGGGGGGCCTCCGGGGAGCTGTTTTTT
CASSFPSGGASGELFF